Listed below are T cell receptor beta chains from one sample, sequenced in a study of T-cell memory formation after mild COVID-19. TCRdb re-analysed the 5' RACE reads in MiXCR, keeping a single row per CDR3 protein. The sample carries approximately 260,000 distinct CDR3 sequences, 16% recorded once. What was sequenced was PBMCs or a T cell subset sorted from them (not recorded which). The receptors were sampled from a young man who had mild COVID-19 (a few samples of this study predate the infection). Cell type and time point are not known. Each CDR3 is given without its conserved first and last residue. The listing skips clone size in some rows; elsewhere it reads once, few, many or a size class.

V gene	clone size	CDR3 protein
TRBV7-2	few	ASSSGRSQSLGGQY
TRBV4-1	few	ASSQDMTVPSTGANVLT
TRBV7-2	many	ASSIGETQY
TRBV18	NA	ASSPWDTYNEQF
TRBV5-1	NA	ASSSRGPHYQPQH
TRBV2	few	ASRSDRVTSETQY
TRBV12-3/TRBV12-4	few	ASSEWGGTESTYEQY
TRBV29-1	many	SVVGGQGGRGYT
TRBV5-6	NA	ASSLTESLEQF
TRBV28	few	ASSLQALNTEAF
TRBV20-1	NA	SAAERNEGHTDTQY
TRBV7-6	NA	ASSPRDRGHEQY
TRBV6-5	NA	ASSYSRTGGNQPQH
TRBV12-3/TRBV12-4	few	ASSLSWQAGNSPLH
TRBV7-2	NA	ASSSESGLGLRTQY
TRBV3-1	NA	ASSLTGTGETQY
TRBV6-2/TRBV6-3	NA	ASSYPTWRGGLNEQY
TRBV5-1	NA	ASSAGASQPQH
TRBV7-6	NA	ASSFYSSDQY
TRBV6-2/TRBV6-3	few	ASSYVASGQTQY
TRBV20-1	few	SARAGASNSPLH
TRBV30	few	AWTRDRAWAEQF
TRBV27	few	ASTPLGTSGALGETQY
TRBV20-1	many	SARDPQREIGELF
TRBV4-1	few	ASSPGQGPNTEAF
TRBV2	few	ASRTGSEQY
TRBV4-1	many	ASSQEPYGQEQY
TRBV7-2	few	ASSLGDSYEQY
TRBV7-3	NA	ASHLGPLAGELF
TRBV7-2	few	ASSSAGTGVGGYT
TRBV5-1	NA	ASSPPDRRKLF
TRBV7-2	NA	ASRARRNNSPLH
TRBV3-1	NA	ASRLREEQETQY
TRBV29-1	few	SVVRRRGGVNEQF
TRBV4-1	NA	ASSHNRGPGGYT
TRBV30	NA	AWSGPPEHEQY
TRBV2	few	ASSEGRVATNEKLF
TRBV6-5	NA	ASSYSISTGELF
TRBV12-3/TRBV12-4	few	ASSLSGLGGHDTEAF
TRBV12-3/TRBV12-4	few	ASSRTFDHYGYT
TRBV4-3	NA	ASSRGQGAGEQY
TRBV25-1	few	ASSELVLGTQY
TRBV29-1	NA	SVDGAWETQY
TRBV20-1	few	SAVNTEAF
TRBV10-2	NA	ATQGNEQY
TRBV6-2/TRBV6-3	NA	ASAIEGAQY
TRBV6-5	few	ASTSGGAPDTQY
TRBV7-2	once	ASSFRSGYSRELF
TRBV3-1	few	ASSQGRRGEAF
TRBV5-1	NA	ASAEAGPSYEQY
TRBV12-3/TRBV12-4	few	ASELLGNTIY
TRBV9	NA	ASSVGEVNSPLH
TRBV7-6	many	ASSTSQGSEQF
TRBV5-6	many	ASSSGSPFEQY
TRBV20-1	NA	SARGGQGRTEAF
TRBV20-1	NA	SARLRGSTDEQY
TRBV9	NA	ASSDGFIRQSDTQY
TRBV7-2	NA	ASSLQGLRNSPLH